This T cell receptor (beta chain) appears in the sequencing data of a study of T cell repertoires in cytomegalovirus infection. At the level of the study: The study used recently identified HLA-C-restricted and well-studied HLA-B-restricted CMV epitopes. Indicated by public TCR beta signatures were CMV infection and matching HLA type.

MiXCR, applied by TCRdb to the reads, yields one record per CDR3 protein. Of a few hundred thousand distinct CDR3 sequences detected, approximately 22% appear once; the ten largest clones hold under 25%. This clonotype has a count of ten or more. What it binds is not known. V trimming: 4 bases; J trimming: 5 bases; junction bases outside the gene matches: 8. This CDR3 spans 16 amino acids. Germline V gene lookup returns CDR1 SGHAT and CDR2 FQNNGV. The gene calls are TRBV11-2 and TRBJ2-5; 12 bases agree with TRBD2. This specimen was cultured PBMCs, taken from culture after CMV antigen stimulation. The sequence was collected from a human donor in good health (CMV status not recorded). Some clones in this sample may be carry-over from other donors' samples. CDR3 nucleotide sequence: TGTGCCAGCAGCTCCCTACTAGCGGGAGGCGCGGAGACCCAGTACTTC. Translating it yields CASSSLLAGGAETQYF.